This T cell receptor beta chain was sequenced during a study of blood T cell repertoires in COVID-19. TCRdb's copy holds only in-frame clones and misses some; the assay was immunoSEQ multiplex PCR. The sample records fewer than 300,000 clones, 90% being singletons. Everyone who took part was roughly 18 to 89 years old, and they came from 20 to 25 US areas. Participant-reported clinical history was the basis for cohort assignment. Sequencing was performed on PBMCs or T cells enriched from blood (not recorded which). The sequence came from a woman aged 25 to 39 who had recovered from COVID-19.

The CDR3 sequence: CARGVGEKLFF. CDR3 bases: TGTGCCAGAGGGGTTGGGGAAAAACTGTTTTTT. This chain joins TRBV2 and TRBJ1-4; D is perhaps TRBD1 (5 bases). The length of the CDR3 is 11 residues. Germline V gives CDR1 SNHLY, CDR2 FYNNEI. V was trimmed by 9 bases and J by 8 bases, leaving 10 bases between them.